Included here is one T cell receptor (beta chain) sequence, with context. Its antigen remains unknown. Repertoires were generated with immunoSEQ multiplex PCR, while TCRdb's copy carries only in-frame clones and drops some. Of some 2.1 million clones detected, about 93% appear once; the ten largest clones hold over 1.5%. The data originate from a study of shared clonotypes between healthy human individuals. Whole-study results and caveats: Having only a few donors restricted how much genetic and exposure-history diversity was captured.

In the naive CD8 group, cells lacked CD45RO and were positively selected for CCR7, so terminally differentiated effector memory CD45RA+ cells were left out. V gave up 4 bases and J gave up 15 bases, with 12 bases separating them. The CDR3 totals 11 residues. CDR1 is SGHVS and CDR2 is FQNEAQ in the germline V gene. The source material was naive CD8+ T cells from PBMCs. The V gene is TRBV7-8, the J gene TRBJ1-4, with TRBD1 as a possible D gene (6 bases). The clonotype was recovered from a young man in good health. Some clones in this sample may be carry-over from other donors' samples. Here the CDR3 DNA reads TGTGCCAGCAGCTCAGGACAGCCCTTGTTTTTT. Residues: CASSSGQPLFF.